This T cell receptor (beta chain) appears in the sequencing data of a study of blood T cell repertoires in COVID-19. Study background: Collection of acute and convalescent COVID-19 samples took place in the United States, Italy and Spain. PBMCs, B-cell-depleted T cells, or T cells provided the cDNA or gDNA that made up the material.

The germline CDR1 and CDR2 sequences are SGDLS and YYNGEE. The V and J ends lost 1 base and 8 bases respectively, with 15 bases between them. CDR3 size: 15 residues. Per the original data handling: Using reference gene primer amplification, nucleated cell counts were estimated. The assay was immunoSEQ multiplex PCR, and TCRdb's table has in-frame clones only and misses some. That table gives V, J and clone size, and the DNA gave D and trimming. The data show 350,000 to 450,000 clones, with roughly 85% seen just once and approximately 3.6% held by the top ten. The sample was peripheral blood. V gene TRBV9 combines with J gene TRBJ1-4; no reliable D call. This sequence originates from a woman aged 18-35 years with acute or convalescent COVID-19. The CDR3 reads CASSVMDRPGEKLFF. The DNA of the CDR3 is TGTGCCAGCAGCGTAATGGATCGCCCGGGGGAAAAACTGTTTTTT.